Below, 20 T cell receptor beta chains from the same sample are listed, as sequenced in a study of CD8 T cells in ankylosing spondylitis. One entry per CDR3 protein results from TCRdb running MiXCR on the 5' RACE reads. The sample has about 750,000 distinct CDR3 sequences, around 20% seen once. Broader study findings: A motif in TCR beta, a set of 8 or 9 highly homologous variants, appeared characteristic of ankylosing spondylitis blood.

For these receptors, no antigen is known. Sequencing used blood, either unsorted or a sorted T cell fraction (not recorded which). All receptors come from a male donor with ankylosing spondylitis.

This clonotype was observed a handful of times. The chain joins TRBV29-1 to TRBJ2-1; TRBD2 matches at 12 bases. The germline V gene has CDR1 SQVTM and CDR2 ANQGSEA. This CDR3 is built from 14 residues. V lost 3 bases, J lost 5 bases, and 2 bases stayed unmatched. CDR3 DNA sequence: TGCAGCGTTGAGCTAGCGGGAGGGAACAATGAGCAGTTCTTC. It specifies CSVELAGGNNEQFF.

This clonotype occurred a few times. The chain combines TRBV7-9 with TRBJ2-3; the D gene is possibly TRBD2 (5 bases). V was shortened by 7 bases and J by 4 bases, with 18 bases between the two germline ends. This CDR3 is 15 amino acids long. Per the germline V gene, CDR1 is SEHNR and CDR2 is FQNEAQ (reference sequence). Here the CDR3 DNA reads TGTGCCAGCACCTCGAGGGAGATTTGGCCAGATACGCAGTATTTT. Amino acids: CASTSREIWPDTQYF.

CDR3 nucleotides: TGCGCCAGCAGCTTGGAAGGGGGGTTGGACTATGGCTACACCTTC. This gives the protein CASSLEGGLDYGYTF. The chain carries TRBV5-1 and TRBJ1-2, with D possibly TRBD1 on 6 matching bases. V was trimmed by 0 bases and J by 3 bases, leaving 12 bases between them. The CDR3 runs 15 residues. CDR1 and CDR2 from the germline V gene are SGHRS and YFSETQ.

The chain couples TRBV4-2 to TRBJ2-2, with D perhaps matching TRBD2 (6 bases). Trimming removed 1 base at V and 2 bases at J, with 23 bases between. Germline CDR1 and CDR2: LGHNA and YNFKEQ. There are 20 residues in the CDR3. The CDR3 loop reads CASSQVGGFLGLSNTGELFF. The CDR3 bases are TGTGCCAGCAGCCAAGTTGGGGGGTTTCTTGGACTCAGTAACACCGGGGAGCTGTTTTTT.

This clonotype was recorded a few times. The V gene is TRBV29-1, the J gene TRBJ1-1, with 7 bases fitting TRBD1. The CDR3 totals 16 residues. CDR1 SQVTM and CDR2 ANQGSEA come from the germline V gene. Losses at the gene ends were 6 bases for V and 5 bases for J; bases not matched to a gene: 18. The CDR3 nucleotides are TGCAGCGTAGAACAGGGGTTAGTTTGGAAGCGAACTGAAGCTTTCTTT. Translating gives CSVEQGLVWKRTEAFF.

V and J are TRBV4-3 and TRBJ2-1; TRBD2 aligns across 14 bases. The germline V gene encodes CDR1 LGHNA and CDR2 YSLEER. CDR3 length: 19 amino acids. Losses at the gene ends were 3 bases for V and 7 bases for J; bases not matched to a gene: 14. DNA of the CDR3: TGCGCCAGCAGCCAGGCAGGGACTAGCGGGAGATCTTCGGGGAATGAGCAGTTCTTC. Amino acid sequence: CASSQAGTSGRSSGNEQFF.

This clonotype was seen repeatedly, ten times or more. This chain joins TRBV12-3 or TRBV12-4 and TRBJ1-2; no clear D gene. There are 15 residues in the CDR3. V lost 5 bases to trimming and J lost 6 bases, with 19 bases between them. In DNA form, the CDR3 reads TGTGCCAGCAGTCCCCGGACGGGCACCAGTGATGGCTACACCTTC. It is translated as CASSPRTGTSDGYTF.

This clonotype was observed a few times. The genes are TRBV27 and TRBJ2-3, with no clear D. The V and J ends lost 2 bases and 2 bases respectively, with 8 bases between them. CDR1 is MNHEY and CDR2 is SMNVEV in the germline V gene (reference sequence). The CDR3 runs 14 residues. The CDR3 loop is CASSLVNPTDTQYF. CDR3 DNA: TGTGCCAGCAGTTTAGTGAACCCCACAGATACGCAGTATTTT.

The rearrangement uses TRBV7-2 and TRBJ2-5, with 8 nucleotides matching TRBD2. Trimming took 1 base from V and 3 from J; bases not matched to a gene: 4. CDR1 and CDR2 (germline): SGHTA, FQGNSA. The length of the CDR3 is 15 residues. The CDR3 reads CASSLVAGFEETQYF. In DNA form, the CDR3 reads TGTGCCAGCAGCTTAGTAGCGGGATTCGAAGAGACCCAGTACTTC.

This clonotype was seen a handful of times. The chain joins TRBV11-2 to TRBJ2-1, with D possibly being TRBD1 or TRBD2 (5 bases each). Germline V gene sequence: CDR1 SGHAT, CDR2 FQNNGV. V was pared by 5 bases and J by 6 bases, with 17 bases between. This CDR3 region has 15 residues. The chain's CDR3 is CASSPSRGSPNEQFF. The CDR3 DNA sequence: TGTGCCAGCAGCCCCTCGAGGGGTTCTCCCAATGAGCAGTTCTTC.

The table lists this clonotype with a few counts. This chain connects TRBV20-1 to TRBJ2-1, with 11 bases that match TRBD2. The V and J ends lost 1 base and 8 bases, in that order; junction bases with no gene match: 10. CDR3 length: 16 residues. Germline assignment: CDR1 DFQATT and CDR2 SNEGSKA (reference sequence). In DNA, the CDR3 is TGCAGTGCTAGAGCCTCACTAGCGGGAGCTTTCGATGAGCAGTTCTTC. Amino acids: CSARASLAGAFDEQFF.

The J gene is TRBJ2-2, the V gene TRBV4-2; 10 nucleotides match TRBD2. CDR1 is LGHNA, CDR2 YNFKEQ, per germline. The V and J ends lost 1 base and 5 bases, in that order; junction bases with no gene match: 10. The CDR3 runs to 18 residues. CDR3 residues: CASSQGLAGALRTGELFF. The CDR3, as DNA: TGTGCCAGCAGCCAAGGGCTAGCGGGGGCCCTCAGGACCGGGGAGCTGTTTTTT.

This clonotype was recorded a few times. The rearrangement links TRBV20-1 to TRBJ1-2; D uncertain. The CDR3 sequence is 15 residues long. CDR1 is DFQATT, CDR2 SNEGSKA, per germline (reference sequence). Trimming stripped 1 base from V and 4 bases from J, with 16 bases between. The DNA of the CDR3 is TGCAGTGCTAGAGGGGCAGAAGAACTAGGCTATGGCTACACCTTC. This encodes CSARGAEELGYGYTF.

This chain uses TRBV20-1 with TRBJ1-1; unclear D gene. This CDR3 spans 14 amino acids. V dropped 1 base and J dropped 1 base, with 10 bases sitting between them. Germline CDR1 and CDR2: DFQATT and SNEGSKA (reference sequence). CDR3 in amino acids: CSARVPDSNTEAFF. DNA for the CDR3: TGCAGTGCTAGAGTCCCAGACTCGAACACTGAAGCTTTCTTT.

This clonotype occurred a few times. This chain uses TRBV29-1 with TRBJ1-2, with 7 bases matching TRBD1. This CDR3 has 13 residues. Germline V gene sequence: CDR1 SQVTM, CDR2 ANQGSEA. Trimming cost V 4 bases and J 4 bases; bases outside gene matches: 6. CDR3 sequence: CSVGDRVGYGYTF. CDR3 coding DNA: TGCAGCGTTGGAGACAGGGTCGGCTATGGCTACACCTTC.

This rearrangement joins TRBV10-3 to TRBJ2-3; a possible D gene is TRBD2 (6 bases). Per the germline V gene, CDR1 is ENHRY and CDR2 is SYGVKD. The CDR3 is made up of 14 amino acids. V was shortened by 6 bases and J by 4 bases, with 14 bases between the two germline ends. The CDR3 loop is CAISNYGGADTQYF. The CDR3 DNA sequence: TGTGCCATCAGCAACTACGGGGGAGCAGATACGCAGTATTTT.

The rearrangement joins TRBV12-3 or TRBV12-4 to TRBJ1-3; D is undetermined. V was cut by 4 bases and J by 5 bases, with 9 bases left in between. The CDR3 has 13 amino acids. CDR3 region: CASSSPQRNTIYF. CDR3 bases: TGTGCCAGCAGTTCCCCTCAGCGAAACACCATATATTTT.

V and J are TRBV12-3 or TRBV12-4 and TRBJ1-2; 10 positions agree with TRBD1. The CDR3 extends over 16 amino acids. V dropped 5 bases and J dropped 6; count of bases not matched to a gene: 12. Written as DNA, the CDR3 is TGTGCCAGCAGTCTTCCGACAGGGGGCGGCAGGAATGGCTACACCTTC. As protein: CASSLPTGGGRNGYTF.

There are many counts of this clonotype. The chain has TRBV12-3 or TRBV12-4 and TRBJ2-3; D is unresolved. V shed 7 bases and J shed 0 bases, with 2 bases lying between them. The CDR3 is 11 residues long. The CDR3 sequence: CASTSTDTQYF. The CDR3 nucleotides are TGTGCCAGCACTAGCACAGATACGCAGTATTTT.

This clonotype has just a few counts. The genes are TRBV12-3 or TRBV12-4 and TRBJ2-1; 10 nucleotides match TRBD2. The CDR3 runs 16 residues. The V gene end was trimmed by 4 bases and the J gene end by 8 bases; junction bases not matched to a gene: 11. The CDR3 loop reads CASSSQWLAGVHEQFF. The CDR3 DNA reads TGTGCCAGCAGTTCGCAGTGGCTAGCGGGAGTCCATGAGCAGTTCTTC.